One and the same sample provided the 18 T cell receptor beta chains below, sequenced in a study of shared clonotypes between healthy human individuals. CD45RO-negative, CCR7-selected cells formed the naive CD8 fraction, which excluded terminally differentiated effector memory CD45RA+ cells. Measured with immunoSEQ multiplex PCR; TCRdb has only the in-frame clones, and not every one. The sample yields about 820,000 clones, 80% to 95% seen once. Sequenced input: naive CD8+ T cells sorted from blood. Receptors originate from a man younger than 40 in good health.

The DNA for the CDR3 is TGTGCCAGCAGCTTCCGGGGACTAGCGGGAGAGGGCGAGCAGTACTTC. Translating it yields CASSFRGLAGEGEQYF. The rearrangement links TRBV7-8 to TRBJ2-7; 14 bases match TRBD2. The CDR3 has 16 amino acids. The ends lost 3 bases at V and 6 bases at J; junction bases unmatched: 7. Germline assignment: CDR1 SGHVS and CDR2 FQNEAQ.

The chain uses TRBV5-5 and TRBJ1-2, with a tentative D call TRBD1 (6 bases). V was trimmed by 3 bases and J by 10 bases, leaving 16 bases between them. The CDR3 consists of 13 residues. Looked up from germline, CDR1 is SGHKS and CDR2 is YYEKEE (reference sequence). The CDR3 sequence: CASSSDSPLDYTF. CDR3 coding DNA: TGTGCCAGCAGCTCGGACAGCCCACTTGACTACACCTTC.

V is TRBV5-3 and J is TRBJ2-5; 7 nucleotides line up with TRBD2. TRBV5-3 is an open reading frame whose function is uncertain. V lost 3 bases, J lost 7 bases, and 15 bases stayed unmatched. CDR3 length: 16 amino acids. The CDR3 sequence is CARSSPGREAVGTQYF. Here the CDR3 DNA reads TGTGCCAGAAGCTCGCCGGGCCGGGAGGCGGTGGGGACCCAGTACTTC.

The chain links TRBV19 to TRBJ1-1, with unresolved D. The CDR3 extends over 11 amino acids. The germline CDR1 and CDR2 sequences are LNHDA and SQIVND (reference sequence). Trimming shortened V by 8 bases and J by 1 base, and 5 bases separated the two germline ends. CDR3 in DNA: TGTGCCAGTGGTAAGAACACTGAAGCTTTCTTT. It codes for CASGKNTEAFF.

V gene TRBV5-6 combines with J gene TRBJ1-1; a possible D gene is TRBD1 (5 bases). CDR3 size: 12 residues. The germline V gene has CDR1 SGHDT and CDR2 YYEEEE. Trimming took off 4 bases at V and 9 bases at J, with 13 bases between the two ends. The CDR3 DNA sequence: TGTGCCAGCAGCACAGGTATCGCTAAAGCTTTCTTT. Translation gives CASSTGIAKAFF.

This sequence joins TRBV28 and TRBJ2-7, with 7 bases that match TRBD1. The V gene's germline CDR1 is MDHEN and CDR2 SYDVKM. There are 13 residues in the CDR3. J was trimmed by 4 bases and V by 7 bases; bases with no gene match: 7. CDR3 bases: TGTGCCAGCACCCTAGGGACAGATTACGAGCAGTACTTC. Protein sequence: CASTLGTDYEQYF.

The CDR3 nucleotides are TGTGCCAGCAGCTTAAAAGGCGGGAGCTTGAACGAGCAGTACTTC. This codes for CASSLKGGSLNEQYF. This chain links TRBV7-9 with TRBJ2-7; 7 bases are shared with TRBD2. Germline CDR1 reads SEHNR; CDR2 reads FQNEAQ (reference sequence). J lost 5 bases, V lost 2 bases, and 9 bases had no gene match. The CDR3 contains 15 residues.

The chain has TRBV15 and TRBJ2-3; the D gene is possibly TRBD1 (5 bases). The CDR3 has 16 amino acids. Germline CDR1 and CDR2: LNHNV and YYDKDF (reference sequence). V was cut by 2 bases and J by 4 bases, with 16 bases left in between. The CDR3 DNA is TGTGCCACCAGCAGAAGGACACCGGTTGACCCAGATACGCAGTATTTT. Protein sequence: CATSRRTPVDPDTQYF.

The chain recombines TRBV4-1 with TRBJ2-7, with TRBD2 identical over 9 bases. Trimming at V came to 4 bases and at J to 2 bases, leaving 9 bases not matched to a gene. CDR3 length: 16 residues. Germline V gene lookup returns CDR1 MGHRA and CDR2 YSYEKL. CDR3 in DNA: TGCGCCAGCAGCCTTCAACCCCCTAGCGGGACCTACGAGCAGTACTTC. Protein sequence: CASSLQPPSGTYEQYF.

This chain links TRBV7-9 with TRBJ2-7, with D unclear. Trimming shortened V by 2 bases and J by 5 bases, and 13 bases separated the two germline ends. The CDR3 has 14 amino acids. The V gene's germline CDR1 is SEHNR and CDR2 FQNEAQ (reference sequence). CDR3 in DNA: TGTGCCAGCAGCTTAAAGGTTGACTTCCACGAGCAGTACTTC. Translated: CASSLKVDFHEQYF. Full variable domain (outside the CDR3, taken from reference TRBV7-9 and TRBJ2-7): DTGVSQNPRHKITKRGQNVTFRCDPISEHNRLYWYRQTLGQGPEFLTYFQNEAQLEKSRLLSDRFSAERPKGSFSTLEIQRTEQGDSAMYLCASSLKVDFHEQYFGPGTRLTVT.

This chain connects TRBV10-3 to TRBJ2-4; a weak D match, TRBD2 (5 bases). CDR1 and CDR2 from the germline V gene are ENHRY and SYGVKD. This CDR3 region has 16 residues. The ends were cut back, 3 bases at V and 3 bases at J, with 15 bases in the middle. CDR3 sequence reads: CAISDVTGEGKNIQYF. CDR3 in DNA: TGTGCCATCAGTGATGTAACGGGTGAGGGCAAAAACATTCAGTACTTC.

The V gene is TRBV28, the J gene TRBJ1-4; D unresolved. This CDR3 has 17 amino acids. In germline, CDR1 is MDHEN, CDR2 SYDVKM. V was pared by 3 bases and J by 5 bases, with 19 bases between. Here the CDR3 reads CASSFRSFRRRNEKLFF. CDR3 nucleotides: TGTGCCAGCAGTTTCAGATCATTCAGGAGGCGGAATGAAAAACTGTTTTTT.

This clone was seen just once. The chain combines TRBV19 with TRBJ1-1; TRBD1 matches at 11 bases. Trimming cost V 5 bases and J 6 bases; bases outside gene matches: 5. From germline, CDR1 is LNHDA and CDR2 SQIVND (reference sequence). The CDR3 length is 14 residues. The CDR3 coding sequence is TGTGCCAGTAGTTGGGGACAGGGGGGTCCTGAAGCTTTCTTT. Protein sequence: CASSWGQGGPEAFF.

This clone came up a few times. The rearrangement joins TRBV28 to TRBJ2-7; D gene uncertain. The germline V and J ends were trimmed by 6 bases and 7 bases, with 16 bases remaining between them. The germline V gene encodes CDR1 MDHEN and CDR2 SYDVKM. This CDR3 is 13 amino acids long. The CDR3 protein is CASSLGPGDEQYF. CDR3 DNA: TGTGCCAGCAGCCTCGGACCCGGTGATGAGCAGTACTTC.

This clone was observed once. The chain combines TRBV6-6 with TRBJ1-1, with 8 bases aligning to TRBD1. Germline CDR1 and CDR2: MNHNY and SVGAGI (reference sequence). J was trimmed by 5 bases and V by 6 bases; bases with no gene match: 8. This CDR3 contains 14 residues. The CDR3 sequence is CASRPEDRVTEAFF. In nucleotides, the CDR3 is TGTGCCAGCAGACCCGAGGACAGGGTTACTGAAGCTTTCTTT.

The genes are TRBV9 and TRBJ2-3; TRBD1 matches 8 bases. Germline CDR1 is SGDLS and CDR2 is YYNGEE. The trim removed 4 bases at V and 6 bases at J, leaving 7 bases unmatched. The CDR3 covers 14 residues. Here the CDR3 reads CASSPTGGWDTQYF. The CDR3 DNA reads as TGTGCCAGCAGCCCTACAGGGGGATGGGATACGCAGTATTTT. Together with reference TRBV9 and TRBJ2-3, the CDR3 gives the full variable domain: DSGVTQTPKHLITATGQRVTLRCSPRSGDLSVYWYQQSLDQGLQFLIQYYNGEERAKGNILERFSAQQFPDLHSELNLSSLELGDSALYFCASSPTGGWDTQYFGPGTRLTVL.

The chain uses TRBV5-4 and TRBJ1-2; maybe TRBD1 (5 bases). This CDR3 is 18 amino acids long. From germline, CDR1 is SGHNT and CDR2 YYREEE (reference sequence). Trimming stripped 4 bases from V and 0 bases from J, with 22 bases between. As DNA, the CDR3 is TGTGCCAGCAGCCTCCCCGAGGACATAAGGTTAGCTAACTATGGCTACACCTTC. Amino acids: CASSLPEDIRLANYGYTF. The full variable domain, completed using reference TRBV5-4 and TRBJ1-2, is ETGVTQSPTHLIKTRGQQVTLRCSSQSGHNTVSWYQQALGQGPQFIFQYYREEENGRGNFPPRFSGLQFPNYSSELNVNALELDDSALYLCASSLPEDIRLANYGYTFGSGTRLTVV.

This clone was recorded at least ten times. This chain connects TRBV13 to TRBJ1-4, with a possible D match to TRBD1 (5 bases). Per germline, CDR1 PRHDT and CDR2 FYEKMQ (reference sequence). The length of the CDR3 is 16 residues. V lost 5 bases and J lost 8, with 21 bases in between. CDR3 protein: CASSHRGRDRGEKLFF. The DNA of the CDR3 is TGTGCCAGCAGCCATAGAGGCCGGGACCGGGGGGAAAAACTGTTTTTT. The complete variable domain, with remaining parts taken from reference TRBV13 and TRBJ1-4, reads AAGVIQSPRHLIKEKRETATLKCYPIPRHDTVYWYQQGPGQDPQFLISFYEKMQSDKGSIPDRFSAQQFSDYHSELNMSSLELGDSALYFCASSHRGRDRGEKLFFGSGTQLSVL.